A selection of T cell receptor beta chains follows, all from one sample in a study of blood T cell repertoires in COVID-19. The repertoire was sequenced with immunoSEQ multiplex PCR; TCRdb's copy has only in-frame clones and lacks some. Of 100,000 to 150,000 clones in the sample, around four fifths were seen once. Sequenced: peripheral blood. The source of these receptors is a human donor in a cohort sampled during active COVID-19. Both conserved end residues are part of each CDR3. The size entry is marked missing in some rows and otherwise reads once, few, many or a size class.

size: -
J: TRBJ1-1
V: TRBV19
CDR3: CASRQQGRTEAFF

size: -
J: TRBJ2-5
V: TRBV24-1
CDR3: CATSDLRRGGSETQYF

size: -
J: TRBJ2-5
V: TRBV7-6
CDR3: CASSDDNQETQYF

size: -
J: TRBJ2-2
V: TRBV5-1
CDR3: CASSWDRVIGELFF

size: once
J: TRBJ1-5
V: TRBV19
CDR3: CASSEGDSNQPQHF

size: -
J: TRBJ2-5
V: TRBV27
CDR3: CASSLGLRNLGTQYF

size: few
J: TRBJ2-1
V: TRBV6-1
CDR3: CASSEDPRWRGAEGEQFF

size: -
J: TRBJ2-1
V: TRBV18
CDR3: CASSPPGLAGGNEQFF

size: -
J: TRBJ1-4
V: TRBV3-1/TRBV3-2
CDR3: CASSRDSFGEKLFF

size: few
J: TRBJ1-2
V: TRBV4-1
CDR3: CASSQDGGVYGYTF

size: -
J: TRBJ2-3
V: TRBV29-1
CDR3: CSVLAGTQYF

size: -
J: TRBJ1-1
V: TRBV29-1
CDR3: CSVSQALNTEAFF

size: -
J: TRBJ2-5
V: TRBV24-1
CDR3: CATSAGDLAGVGETQYF

size: once
J: TRBJ2-3
V: TRBV7-2
CDR3: CASSLRGPTDTQYF

size: -
J: TRBJ2-5
V: TRBV19
CDR3: CASSEGLAGLLYF

size: -
J: TRBJ2-7
V: TRBV4-1
CDR3: CASSQQSQDSYEQYF

size: -
J: TRBJ2-3
V: TRBV7-2
CDR3: CASSSLASGGADTQYF

size: -
J: TRBJ1-3
V: TRBV2
CDR3: CASRISPGEGNTIYF

size: -
J: TRBJ2-3
V: TRBV18
CDR3: CASSTGSGGGTDTQYF

size: once
J: TRBJ2-1
V: TRBV27
CDR3: CASSGVGGYNEQFF

size: -
J: TRBJ2-7
V: TRBV19
CDR3: CASSMRGFEQYF

size: -
J: TRBJ2-5
V: TRBV5-5
CDR3: CASSLGHPSETQYF

size: -
J: TRBJ1-3
V: TRBV9
CDR3: CASSVGEGGSGNTIYF